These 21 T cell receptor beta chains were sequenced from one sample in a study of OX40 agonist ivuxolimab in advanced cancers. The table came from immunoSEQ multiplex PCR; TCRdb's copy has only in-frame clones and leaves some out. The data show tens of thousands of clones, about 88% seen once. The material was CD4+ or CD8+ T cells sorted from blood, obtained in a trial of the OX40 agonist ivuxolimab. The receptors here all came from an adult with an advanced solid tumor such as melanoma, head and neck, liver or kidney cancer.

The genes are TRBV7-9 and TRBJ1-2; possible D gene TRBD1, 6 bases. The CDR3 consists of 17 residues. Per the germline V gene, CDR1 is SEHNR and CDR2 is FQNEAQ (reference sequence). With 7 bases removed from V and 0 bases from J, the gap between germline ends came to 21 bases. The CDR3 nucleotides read TGTGCCAGCACCCAGACATGGGGGGCCCAAGCTAACTATGGCTACACCTTC. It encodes CASTQTWGAQANYGYTF.

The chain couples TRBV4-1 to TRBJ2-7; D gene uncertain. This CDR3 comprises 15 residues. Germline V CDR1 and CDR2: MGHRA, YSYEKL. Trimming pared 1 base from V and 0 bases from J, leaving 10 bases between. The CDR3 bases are TGCGCCAGCAGCCAAGGCCCTACCAGCTCCTACGAGCAGTACTTC. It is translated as CASSQGPTSSYEQYF.

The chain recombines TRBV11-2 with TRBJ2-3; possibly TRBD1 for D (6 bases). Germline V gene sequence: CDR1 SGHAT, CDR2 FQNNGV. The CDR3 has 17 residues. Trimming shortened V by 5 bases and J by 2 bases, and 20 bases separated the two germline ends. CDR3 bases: TGTGCCAGCAGCCGTACCGCCGGGACATACCTCACAGATACGCAGTATTTT. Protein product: CASSRTAGTYLTDTQYF.

CDR3 DNA sequence: TGCGCCAGCAGCTCCGGGTTCGAGGGTGACGAGCAGTACTTC. Protein: CASSSGFEGDEQYF. The gene calls are TRBV5-1 and TRBJ2-5, with D maybe TRBD2 (5 bases). Near its end, the DNA agrees better with TRBJ2-7, so the J call may be wrong. The CDR3 totals 14 residues. Germline V lookup: CDR1 SGHRS, CDR2 YFSETQ.

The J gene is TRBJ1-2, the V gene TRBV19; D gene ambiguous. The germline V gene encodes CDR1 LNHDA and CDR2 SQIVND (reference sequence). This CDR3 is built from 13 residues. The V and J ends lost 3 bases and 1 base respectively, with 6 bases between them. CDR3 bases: TGTGCCAGTAGTATCTGGGGTAACTATGGCTACACCTTC. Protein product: CASSIWGNYGYTF.

The CDR3 region is CASSQDRSLGQGDEKLFF. The CDR3, as DNA: TGCGCCAGCAGCCAAGATAGGAGTCTTGGACAGGGTGATGAAAAACTGTTTTTT. The rearrangement joins TRBV4-1 to TRBJ1-4; 8 bases align to TRBD1. The CDR3 covers 18 residues. Germline values: CDR1 MGHRA, CDR2 YSYEKL. With 0 bases clipped from V and 6 bases from J, the junction kept 12 bases outside the gene matches.

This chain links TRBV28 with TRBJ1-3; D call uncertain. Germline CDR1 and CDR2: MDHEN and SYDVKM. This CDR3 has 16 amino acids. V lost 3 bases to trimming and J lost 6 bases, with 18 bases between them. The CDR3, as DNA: TGTGCCAGCAGTTTCCTGTGGCAGACGGGAGAAAACACCATATATTTT. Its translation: CASSFLWQTGENTIYF.

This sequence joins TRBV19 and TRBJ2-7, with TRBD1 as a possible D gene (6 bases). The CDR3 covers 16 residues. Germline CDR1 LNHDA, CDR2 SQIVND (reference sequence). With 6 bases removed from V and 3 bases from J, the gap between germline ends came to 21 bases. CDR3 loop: CASRESGQNLFYEQYF. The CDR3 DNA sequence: TGTGCCAGTAGGGAAAGTGGACAGAACTTGTTCTACGAGCAGTACTTC.

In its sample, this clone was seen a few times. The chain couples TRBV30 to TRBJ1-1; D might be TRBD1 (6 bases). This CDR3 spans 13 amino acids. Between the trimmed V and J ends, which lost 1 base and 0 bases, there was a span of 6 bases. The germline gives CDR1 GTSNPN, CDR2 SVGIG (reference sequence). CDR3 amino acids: CAWSGQVNTEAFF. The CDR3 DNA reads TGTGCCTGGAGTGGACAGGTGAACACTGAAGCTTTCTTT. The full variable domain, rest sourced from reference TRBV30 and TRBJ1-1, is SQTIHQWPATLVQPVGSPLSLECTVEGTSNPNLYWYRQAAGRGLQLLFYSVGIGQISSEVPQNLSASRPQDRQFILSSKKLLLSDSGFYLCAWSGQVNTEAFFGQGTRLTVV.

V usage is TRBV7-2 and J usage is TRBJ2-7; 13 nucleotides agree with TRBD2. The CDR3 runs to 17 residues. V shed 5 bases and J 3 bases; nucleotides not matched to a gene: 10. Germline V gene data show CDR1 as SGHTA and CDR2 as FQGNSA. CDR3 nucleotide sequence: TGTGCCAGCAGCAGGCGGACTAGCGGGGGCCTTCGCTACGAGCAGTACTTC. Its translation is CASSRRTSGGLRYEQYF. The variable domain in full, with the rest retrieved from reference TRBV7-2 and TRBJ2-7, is GAGVSQSPSNKVTEKGKDVELRCDPISGHTALYWYRQSLGQGLEFLIYFQGNSAPDKSGLPSDRFSAERTGGSVSTLTIQRTQQEDSAVYLCASSRRTSGGLRYEQYFGPGTRLTVT.

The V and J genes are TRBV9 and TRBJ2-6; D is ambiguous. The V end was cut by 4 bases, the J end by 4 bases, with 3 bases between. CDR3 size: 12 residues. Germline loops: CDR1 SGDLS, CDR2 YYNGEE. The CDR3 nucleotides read TGTGCCAGCAGCCCGGGGGCCAACGTCCTGACTTTC. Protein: CASSPGANVLTF.

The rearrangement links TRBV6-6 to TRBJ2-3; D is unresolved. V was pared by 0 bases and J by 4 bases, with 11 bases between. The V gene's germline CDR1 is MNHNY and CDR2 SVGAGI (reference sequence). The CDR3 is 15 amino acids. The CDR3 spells CASSYSNVAPDTQYF. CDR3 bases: TGTGCCAGCAGTTACTCGAACGTGGCTCCAGATACGCAGTATTTT.

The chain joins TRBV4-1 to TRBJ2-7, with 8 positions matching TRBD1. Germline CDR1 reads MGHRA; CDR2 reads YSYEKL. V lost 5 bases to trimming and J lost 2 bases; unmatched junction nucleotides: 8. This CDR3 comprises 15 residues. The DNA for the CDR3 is TGCGCCAGCAGCAATACCGGGACAGGAGCCTACGAGCAGTACTTC. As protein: CASSNTGTGAYEQYF.

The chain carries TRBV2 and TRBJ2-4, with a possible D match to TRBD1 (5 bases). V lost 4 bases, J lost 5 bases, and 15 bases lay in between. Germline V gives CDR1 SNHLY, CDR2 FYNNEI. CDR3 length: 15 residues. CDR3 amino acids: CASSGSGLVQNIQYF. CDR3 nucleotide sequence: TGTGCCAGCAGTGGGTCAGGGCTAGTGCAAAACATTCAGTACTTC.

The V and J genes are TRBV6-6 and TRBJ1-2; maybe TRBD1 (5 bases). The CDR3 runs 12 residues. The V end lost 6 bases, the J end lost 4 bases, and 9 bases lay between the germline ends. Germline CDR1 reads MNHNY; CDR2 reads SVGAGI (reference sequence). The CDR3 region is CASSRDVYGYTF. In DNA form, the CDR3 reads TGTGCCAGCAGCCGGGACGTCTATGGCTACACCTTC.

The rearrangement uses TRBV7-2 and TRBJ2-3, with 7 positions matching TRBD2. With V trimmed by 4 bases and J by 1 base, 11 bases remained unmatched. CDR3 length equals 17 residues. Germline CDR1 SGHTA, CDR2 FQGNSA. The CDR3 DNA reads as TGTGCCAGCAGCTCCCGAAGGGAGGGTTCGGGCACAGATACGCAGTATTTT. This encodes CASSSRREGSGTDTQYF. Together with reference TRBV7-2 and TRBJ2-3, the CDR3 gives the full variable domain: GAGVSQSPSNKVTEKGKDVELRCDPISGHTALYWYRQSLGQGLEFLIYFQGNSAPDKSGLPSDRFSAERTGGSVSTLTIQRTQQEDSAVYLCASSSRREGSGTDTQYFGPGTRLTVL.

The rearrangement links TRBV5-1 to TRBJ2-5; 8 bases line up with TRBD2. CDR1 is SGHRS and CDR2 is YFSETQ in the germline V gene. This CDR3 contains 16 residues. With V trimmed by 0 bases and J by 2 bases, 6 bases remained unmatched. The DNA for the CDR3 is TGCGCCAGCAGCTTGGCCAGCGGGGGCCCTCAAGAGACCCAGTACTTC. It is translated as CASSLASGGPQETQYF.

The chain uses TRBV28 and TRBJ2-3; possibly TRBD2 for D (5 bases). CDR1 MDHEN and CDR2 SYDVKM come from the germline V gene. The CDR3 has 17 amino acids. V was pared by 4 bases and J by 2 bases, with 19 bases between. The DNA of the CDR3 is TGTGCCAGCAGTTCCCACGCCAGCGGAACTTCCACAGATACGCAGTATTTT. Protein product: CASSSHASGTSTDTQYF.

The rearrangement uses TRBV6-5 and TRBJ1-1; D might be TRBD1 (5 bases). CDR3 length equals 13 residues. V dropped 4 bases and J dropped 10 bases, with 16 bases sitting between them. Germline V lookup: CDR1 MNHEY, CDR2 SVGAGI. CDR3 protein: CASSFPDQGAAFF. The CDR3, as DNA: TGTGCCAGCAGTTTCCCCGACCAGGGTGCAGCTTTCTTT.

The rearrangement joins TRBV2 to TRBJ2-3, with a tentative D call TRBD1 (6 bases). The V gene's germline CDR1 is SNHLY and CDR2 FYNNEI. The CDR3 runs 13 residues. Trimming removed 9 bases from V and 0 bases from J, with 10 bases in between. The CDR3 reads CARQQGSTDTQYF. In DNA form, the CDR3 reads TGTGCCAGGCAACAGGGAAGCACAGATACGCAGTATTTT.

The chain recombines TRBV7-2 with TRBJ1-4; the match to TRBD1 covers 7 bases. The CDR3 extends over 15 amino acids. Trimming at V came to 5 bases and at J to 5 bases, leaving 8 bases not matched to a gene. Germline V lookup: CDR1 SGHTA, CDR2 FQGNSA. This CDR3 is CASSRTGDLNEKLFF. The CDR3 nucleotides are TGTGCCAGCAGCCGGACAGGCGATTTAAATGAAAAACTGTTTTTT.